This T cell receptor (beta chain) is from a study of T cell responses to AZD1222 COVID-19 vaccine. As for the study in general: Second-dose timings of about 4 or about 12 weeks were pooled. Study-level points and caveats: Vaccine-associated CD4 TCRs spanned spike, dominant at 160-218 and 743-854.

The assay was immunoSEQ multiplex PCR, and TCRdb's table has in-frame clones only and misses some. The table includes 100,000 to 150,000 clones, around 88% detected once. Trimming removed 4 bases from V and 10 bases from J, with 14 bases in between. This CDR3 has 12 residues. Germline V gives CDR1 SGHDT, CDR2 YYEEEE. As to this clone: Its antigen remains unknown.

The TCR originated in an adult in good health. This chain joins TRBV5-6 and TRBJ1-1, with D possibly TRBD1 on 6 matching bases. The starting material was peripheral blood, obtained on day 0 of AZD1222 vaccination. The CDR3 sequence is CASSPGQRGAFF. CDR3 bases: TGTGCCAGCAGCCCAGGACAGCGAGGAGCTTTCTTT.